This paragraph reports one T cell receptor beta chain. Antigen unknown. Assay execution proceeded at the deep level. Libraries were prepared by immunoSEQ multiplex PCR; TCRdb keeps only in-frame clonotypes and omits some of them. The table lists more than 1.2 million clones, 97% to 99% of them singletons. This sample stems from a study of shared clonotypes between healthy human individuals. About the study: Each donor's CD8 memory used one plate, CD8 naive two, each CD4 subset three.

In germline, CDR1 is SGHNT, CDR2 YYREEE (reference sequence). Trimming took off 0 bases at V and 0 bases at J, with 10 bases between the two ends. The CDR3 spans 16 residues. Subsets obtained from CD4+ cells comprised CD45RA+ naive and CD45RA-negative memory cells. Points from the study as a whole: The sole specimen, blood, was sampled, and tissue repertoires likely differ.

The source of this sequence is a man aged 25 to 40 in good health. This chain connects TRBV5-4 to TRBJ2-1; D is tentatively TRBD1 or TRBD2 (6 bases each). The sequenced sample was naive CD4+ T cells sorted from blood. Indicated subset: CD45RA+ positively selected. CDR3: CASSLATGASYNEQFF. The CDR3 coding sequence is TGTGCCAGCAGCTTGGCTACGGGGGCCTCCTACAATGAGCAGTTCTTC.